This paragraph covers one TCR beta chain sequence. Its matching antigen is unknown. This sample is drawn from a study of chemoradiotherapy in HPV16-positive cancers. Turning to the study itself: Functional T-cell assays on two HPV16-positive patients' cells defined candidate HPV-specific clones and common TCR motifs. Study conclusions and caveats: During treatment, candidate HPV-specific clones and E7-related motifs expanded in tumor.

The repertoire was sequenced with immunoSEQ multiplex PCR; TCRdb's copy has only in-frame clones and lacks some. The table records about 7,300 clones, 70% to 90% of them present only once. Over chemoradiotherapy, repertoires were sampled more than once. This sample was obtained from a patient who underwent chemoradiotherapy. The sequence derives from a human donor with HPV-associated anogenital cancer.

CDR3 sequence (DNA): TGTGCCAGCAGTGAATATCTAGCGGGGGCGGCCCAGTACTTC. This gives the protein CASSEYLAGAAQYF. This rearrangement joins TRBV6-1 to TRBJ2-5, with 10 positions matching TRBD2. V lost 2 bases, J lost 9 bases, and 6 bases stayed unmatched. CDR3 length: 14 residues. The germline CDR1 and CDR2 sequences are MNHNS and SASEGT.